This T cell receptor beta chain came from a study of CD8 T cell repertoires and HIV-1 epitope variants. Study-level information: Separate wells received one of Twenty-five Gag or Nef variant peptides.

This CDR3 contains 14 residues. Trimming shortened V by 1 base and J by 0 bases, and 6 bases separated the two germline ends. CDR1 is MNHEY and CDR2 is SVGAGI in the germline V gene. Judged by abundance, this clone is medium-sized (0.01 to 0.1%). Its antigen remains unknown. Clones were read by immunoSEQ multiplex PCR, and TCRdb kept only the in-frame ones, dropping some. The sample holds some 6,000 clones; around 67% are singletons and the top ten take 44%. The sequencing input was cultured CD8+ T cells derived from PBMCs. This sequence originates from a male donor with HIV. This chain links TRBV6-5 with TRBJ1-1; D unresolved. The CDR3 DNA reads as TGTGCCAGCAGTTACTTGGATATGAACACTGAAGCTTTCTTT. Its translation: CASSYLDMNTEAFF.